The clone carrying this T cell receptor (beta chain) was seen a single time. The record originates from a study of T cell changes during pregnancy in multiple sclerosis. The germline V and J ends were trimmed by 5 bases and 4 bases, with 9 bases remaining between them. In germline, CDR1 is LNHDA, CDR2 SQIVND (reference sequence). This CDR3 is 13 amino acids long. Sequencing was performed with immunoSEQ multiplex PCR; in TCRdb, only in-frame clones are kept and a portion is missing. The sample shows about 56,000 clones, 70% to 90% of them seen only once. The sequence derives from a female donor with multiple sclerosis, enrolled in a pregnancy study. The sequencing used peripheral blood, collected after pregnancy. The chain recombines TRBV19 with TRBJ1-5, with a tentative D call TRBD1 (6 bases). CDR3 sequence: CASSDRRNQPQHF. CDR3 DNA sequence: TGTGCCAGTAGTGACAGGAGGAATCAGCCCCAGCATTTT.